Shown below are 16 T cell receptor beta chains from a single sample sequenced in a study of T cell changes during pregnancy in multiple sclerosis. The repertoire was sequenced with immunoSEQ multiplex PCR; TCRdb's copy has only in-frame clones and lacks some. Here the sample spans 58,000 or so clones, approximately 89% being singletons. Sequencing was performed on peripheral blood, taken after pregnancy. The receptor set was obtained from a female donor with multiple sclerosis, enrolled in a pregnancy study.

The CDR3 sequence is CASGGPYGYTF. CDR3 nucleotides: TGCGCCAGCGGGGGCCCCTATGGCTACACCTTC. The chain combines TRBV10-2 with TRBJ1-2; TRBD1 might be the D (6 bases). The CDR3 consists of 11 residues. Germline V CDR1 and CDR2: WSHSY, SAAADI. Trimming removed 8 bases from V and 4 bases from J, with 8 bases in between.

V and J are TRBV5-6 and TRBJ1-5; 7 bases match TRBD1. Germline values: CDR1 SGHDT, CDR2 YYEEEE. This CDR3 spans 14 amino acids. V was clipped by 5 bases and J by 7 bases; unmatched bases: 9. The CDR3 DNA reads TGTGCCAGCAGTTTAGGGGGCGTGAGCCAGCCCCAGCATTTT. Translated, it gives CASSLGGVSQPQHF.

The chain employs TRBV30 and TRBJ1-1, with 10 bases lining up with TRBD1. V lost 5 bases, J lost 4 bases, and 10 bases stayed unmatched. From germline, CDR1 is GTSNPN and CDR2 SVGIG (reference sequence). The CDR3 spans 15 residues. The CDR3 reads CAWVGTGVIGTEAFF. The CDR3 coding sequence is TGTGCCTGGGTAGGGACAGGGGTAATCGGCACTGAAGCTTTCTTT.

This chain joins TRBV11-3 and TRBJ2-5; TRBD1 matches 8 bases. The CDR3 is made up of 16 amino acids. V lost 5 bases to trimming and J lost 5 bases; unmatched junction nucleotides: 13. CDR1 SGHNT and CDR2 YENEEA come from the germline V gene. The CDR3 spells CASSSTQGAGRETQYF. CDR3 bases: TGTGCCAGCAGCAGCACCCAGGGGGCAGGCCGGGAGACCCAGTACTTC.

The chain uses TRBV29-1 and TRBJ2-7, with unresolved D. CDR1 and CDR2 from the germline V gene are SQVTM and ANQGSEA. This CDR3 is built from 10 residues. The V end lost 7 bases, the J end lost 5 bases, and 9 bases lay between the germline ends. CDR3 loop: CSALVDEQYF. The CDR3 nucleotides are TGCAGCGCCCTCGTCGACGAGCAGTACTTC.

The genes are TRBV10-1 and TRBJ2-5, with D possibly matching TRBD1 (6 bases). The CDR3 totals 14 residues. Germline CDR1 reads WNHNN; CDR2 reads SYGVQD (reference sequence). Trimming pared 2 bases from V and 4 bases from J, leaving 11 bases between. Written as DNA, the CDR3 is TGCGCCAGCAGTGAGGACAGGCGCTTAGAGACCCAGTACTTC. It encodes CASSEDRRLETQYF.

The chain couples TRBV2 to TRBJ1-1, with D unclear. CDR1 and CDR2 (germline): SNHLY, FYNNEI. The CDR3 length is 13 residues. With 5 bases removed from V and 1 base from J, the gap between germline ends came to 8 bases. The CDR3 spells CASSREQNTEAFF. The CDR3 coding sequence is TGTGCCAGCAGTCGGGAGCAGAACACTGAAGCTTTCTTT.

CDR3: CASFSTGGPTDTQYF. The CDR3 DNA follows: TGTGCCAGCTTCAGTACGGGGGGCCCCACAGATACGCAGTATTTT. The gene calls are TRBV18 and TRBJ2-3; D possibly corresponds to TRBD2 (7 bases). The CDR3 is made up of 15 amino acids. Germline CDR1 is KGHSH and CDR2 is LQKENI. Trimming shortened V by 7 bases and J by 2 bases, and 16 bases separated the two germline ends.

The chain couples TRBV15 to TRBJ2-2, with D uncertain. Germline lookup yields CDR1 LNHNV and CDR2 YYDKDF (reference sequence). The V gene lost 3 bases and the J gene lost 4 bases, with 6 bases spanning the gap. This CDR3 has 13 amino acids. This CDR3 reads CATSSSITGELFF. CDR3 nucleotide sequence: TGTGCCACCAGCAGTAGTATCACCGGGGAGCTGTTTTTT.

The CDR3 region is CASSHLGGDQPQHF. In DNA form, the CDR3 reads TGCGCCAGCAGCCACTTGGGGGGAGATCAGCCCCAGCATTTT. This rearrangement joins TRBV5-1 to TRBJ1-5; TRBD1 is a possible D gene (5 bases). V lost 4 bases and J 5 bases, leaving 13 bases between the germline ends. The CDR3 covers 14 residues. CDR1 and CDR2 (germline): SGHRS, YFSETQ.

This chain uses TRBV13 with TRBJ2-2; D is perhaps TRBD1 (6 bases). Germline loops: CDR1 PRHDT, CDR2 FYEKMQ (reference sequence). V dropped 5 bases and J dropped 0 bases, with 16 bases sitting between them. This CDR3 spans 17 amino acids. This chain's CDR3 is CASSQGRGPTNTGELFF. For the CDR3, the DNA is TGTGCCAGCAGCCAGGGGAGAGGGCCGACGAACACCGGGGAGCTGTTTTTT.

The sample holds one count of this clone. The chain combines TRBV27 with TRBJ2-2, with no clear D. Per the germline V gene, CDR1 is MNHEY and CDR2 is SMNVEV (reference sequence). V was shortened by 4 bases and J by 4 bases, with 16 bases between the two germline ends. CDR3 length equals 16 residues. CDR3 in DNA: TGTGCCAGCAGTTCAACCTGGCTTGGAGTCACCGGGGAGCTGTTTTTT. Translated: CASSSTWLGVTGELFF.

The chain uses TRBV6-5 and TRBJ1-1; D unclear. The V end lost 2 bases, the J end lost 1 base, and 8 bases lay between the germline ends. Germline CDR1 MNHEY, CDR2 SVGAGI. The CDR3 is made up of 14 amino acids. The CDR3 DNA is TGTGCCAGCAGTTACGATTCGGGGAACACTGAAGCTTTCTTT. It is translated as CASSYDSGNTEAFF.

The gene calls are TRBV14 and TRBJ1-2; a weak D match, TRBD1 (6 bases). Germline V CDR1 and CDR2: SGHDN, FVKESK. The CDR3 runs 14 residues. V lost 1 base and J lost 8, with 14 bases in between. In DNA, the CDR3 is TGTGCCAGCAGCCAAGTGGGCCAGGGGCTGGGCTACACCTTC. The encoded protein is CASSQVGQGLGYTF.

CDR3 residues: CASRQGVNQPQHF. The CDR3 DNA reads TGTGCCAGTCGTCAGGGGGTGAACCAGCCCCAGCATTTT. The rearrangement joins TRBV19 to TRBJ1-5; 7 bases fit TRBD1. This CDR3 region has 13 residues. Germline trimming cut 8 bases from V and 7 bases from J; bases unmatched to any gene: 8. The germline gives CDR1 LNHDA, CDR2 SQIVND (reference sequence).

This clone is a singleton in its sample. The rearrangement links TRBV30 to TRBJ1-2; D possibly corresponds to TRBD1 (5 bases). This CDR3 is built from 14 residues. V lost 5 bases, J lost 2 bases, and 15 bases lay in between. Germline loops: CDR1 GTSNPN, CDR2 SVGIG (reference sequence). CDR3 amino acids: CAWFMRGVNYGYTF. The DNA for the CDR3 is TGTGCCTGGTTTATGCGGGGGGTAAACTATGGCTACACCTTC.